This T cell receptor (beta chain) was documented in a study of CXCR3-negative and CXCR3-positive naive CD8 T cells. Study-level results: Higher TRB CDR3 hydrophobicity marked CXCR3-positive naive cells relative to CXCR3-negative naive cells.

The CDR3 has 12 residues. CDR1 and CDR2 from the germline V gene are SEHNR and FQNEAQ (reference sequence). 5' RACE that incorporated UMI labels was used to prepare the TRB cDNA libraries. No DNA is given; TCRdb re-called the 5' RACE reads and lists each CDR3 protein once. The table for this sample gives 6,000 to 7,000 distinct CDR3 sequences. Points on this clonotype: Its antigen remains unknown.

This clonotype was sampled from a human donor in good health. Some clones in this sample may be carry-over from other donors' samples. The sequenced material came from naive CXCR3+ CD8+ T cells from blood. The subset here: CD45RO-CCR7+CD27+CD95- naive CD8+ T cells expressing CXCR3 (TNR3+). This chain joins TRBV7-9 and TRBJ1-5. CDR3 amino acids: CASSLGPQPQHF. The variable domain in full, completed from reference TRBV7-9 and TRBJ1-5, reads DTGVSQNPRHKITKRGQNVTFRCDPISEHNRLYWYRQTLGQGPEFLTYFQNEAQLEKSRLLSDRFSAERPKGSFSTLEIQRTEQGDSAMYLCASSLGPQPQHFGDGTRLSIL.